Shown below are 14 T cell receptor beta chains from a single sample sequenced in a study of breast tumors, draining lymph nodes, adjacent tissues. The lymph nodes were axillary draining lymph nodes from breast cancer patients. Each CDR3 protein gets one entry after TCRdb re-called the multiplex PCR reads with MiXCR. The table records about 230,000 distinct CDR3 sequences, about 30% of them present only once. Source material: axillary lymph node tissue. Receptors were obtained from a female donor with breast cancer. Some clones in this sample may be carry-over from other donors' samples.

The gene calls are TRBV19 and TRBJ1-1, with a possible D match to TRBD1 (6 bases). The CDR3 is 16 amino acids. Trimming left V 7 bases short and J 2 bases short, with 20 bases between. CDR1 is LNHDA, CDR2 SQIVND, per germline (reference sequence). CDR3 in DNA: TGTGCCAGTAAAATCTATTGGGGGGCTCCCAACACTGAAGCTTTCTTT. Translation: CASKIYWGAPNTEAFF.

The table lists this clonotype with many counts. The chain joins TRBV5-8 to TRBJ2-2; TRBD2 is a possible D gene (6 bases). V lost 7 bases to trimming and J lost 1 base, with 11 bases between them. Germline V gives CDR1 SGHTS, CDR2 YDEGEE. The CDR3 runs 14 residues. In DNA form, the CDR3 reads TGTGCCAGCGGGGGACTTATGAACACCGGGGAGCTGTTTTTT. Protein sequence: CASGGLMNTGELFF.

Comment on this clonotype: Given the absence of the conserved phenylalanine or tryptophan at the CDR3 end, a read error is likely. The chain recombines TRBV7-2 with TRBJ1-5; D uncertain. V lost 5 bases to trimming and J lost 6 bases, with 17 bases between them. The CDR3 runs to 15 residues. CDR1 is SGHTA, CDR2 FQGNSA, per germline. The CDR3 bases are TGTGCCAGCAGCCTAGGGAAAGTCCGGGGTCAGCCCCAGCATTCT. Translation gives CASSLGKVRGQPQHS.

The count of this clonotype is one. A much larger clonotype is one base distant, so this may be a read error. The chain has TRBV6-6 and TRBJ1-2; a weak D match, TRBD1 (6 bases). The CDR3 loop spans 13 amino acids. V was cut by 5 bases and J by 5 bases, with 12 bases left in between. The germline CDR1 and CDR2 sequences are MNHNY and SVGAGI (reference sequence). The CDR3 DNA sequence: TGTGCCAGCAGTCCGAGAAGGGGGTATGGCTACACCTTC. Encoded protein: CASSPRRGYGYTF.

V is TRBV15 and J is TRBJ2-3; D assignment may be TRBD1 or TRBD2 (5 bases each). The CDR3 is 13 amino acids. CDR1 and CDR2 (germline): LNHNV, YYDKDF (reference sequence). Trimming removed 3 bases from V and 5 bases from J, with 9 bases in between. This CDR3 is CATSSWDLDTQYF. CDR3 in DNA: TGTGCCACCAGCAGCTGGGACCTAGATACGCAGTATTTT.

J is TRBJ1-2 and V is TRBV7-3, with TRBD1 as a possible D gene (6 bases). The V gene lost 3 bases and the J gene lost 8 bases, with 28 bases spanning the gap. The CDR3 length is 18 residues. Germline V lookup: CDR1 SGHTA, CDR2 FQGTGA. The DNA of the CDR3 is TGTGCCAGCAGCTTTCAGGCGGGGGCAGGAGGCGGGGGCATAGGCTACACCTTC. Its translation is CASSFQAGAGGGGIGYTF.

The rearrangement uses TRBV29-1 and TRBJ1-4; tentatively, D is TRBD1 (5 bases). The CDR3 sequence is 13 residues long. Trimming removed 6 bases at V and 6 bases at J, with 14 bases between. Germline CDR1 is SQVTM and CDR2 is ANQGSEA. Here the CDR3 reads CSVGTGEDEKLFF. The CDR3 coding sequence is TGCAGCGTGGGTACGGGGGAAGATGAAAAACTGTTTTTT.

This clonotype came up many times. The chain has TRBV19 and TRBJ2-3, with D hard to call. This CDR3 region has 13 residues. Trimming removed 2 bases at V and 8 bases at J, with 11 bases between. Germline CDR1 reads LNHDA; CDR2 reads SQIVND (reference sequence). The CDR3 region has the DNA TGTGCCAGTAGTATACGGCTCCCGGGTACGCAGTATTTT. Translated, it gives CASSIRLPGTQYF.

There are many counts of this clonotype. The rearrangement joins TRBV14 to TRBJ2-7; no definite D call. Trimming cost V 4 bases and J 0 bases, with 10 bases left between them. This CDR3 has 14 residues. Germline-derived CDR1 and CDR2 are SGHDN and FVKESK. The CDR3 spells CASSRYGGSYEQYF. The CDR3 DNA follows: TGTGCCAGCAGCCGTTACGGTGGCTCCTACGAGCAGTACTTC.

About this clonotype: A much larger clone sits a single nucleotide away, making a read error possible. This chain connects TRBV6-2 or TRBV6-3 to TRBJ2-7, with D possibly being TRBD2 (5 bases). From germline, CDR1 is MNHEY and CDR2 SVGEGT. The CDR3 totals 12 residues. Trimming pared 7 bases from V and 5 bases from J, leaving 12 bases between. CDR3 nucleotides: TGTGCCAGCAAACGTTTGGGAGACGAGCAGTACTTC. This gives the protein CASKRLGDEQYF.

Comment on this clonotype: The CDR3 carries no conserved terminal phenylalanine or tryptophan, so it likely arises from a read error. Because the CDR3's place on the DNA is in doubt, the DNA is left out and the CDR3 is given as listed by TCRdb. CDR3 region: CASSESSY. The genes are TRBV10-2 and TRBJ2-6. Germline CDR1 and CDR2: WSHSY and SAAADI. Inclusive of both ends, the CDR3 amounts to 8 amino acids.

On this clonotype itself: A single base separates this from a much larger clone, so it may be a read error. This rearrangement joins TRBV6-1 to TRBJ2-1; no clear D. The CDR3 is made up of 14 amino acids. The germline CDR1 and CDR2 sequences are MNHNS and SASEGT. Trimming stripped 5 bases from V and 1 base from J, with 9 bases between. CDR3: CASSRMGSYNEQFF. CDR3 nucleotides: TGTGCCAGCAGTCGTATGGGGTCCTACAATGAGCAGTTCTTC.

The rearrangement joins TRBV5-6 to TRBJ1-1, with D uncertain. Germline assignment: CDR1 SGHDT and CDR2 YYEEEE. The ends were cut back, 5 bases at V and 1 base at J, with 9 bases in the middle. The CDR3 has 13 residues. CDR3 bases: TGTGCCAGCAGGCGACGGACGAACACTGAAGCTTTCTTT. Protein: CASRRRTNTEAFF.

In the case of this clonotype: The junction departs from the called germline gene at one end, perhaps through a read error. Here the CDR3 DNA reads TGTGCCTGGAGTGTACAGGGTAGGGGAGGGGCTGGGGCCAACGTCCTGGCTTTC. Protein sequence: CAWSVQGRGGAGANVLAF. The chain has TRBV30 and TRBJ2-6, with a possible D match to TRBD2 (7 bases). This CDR3 has 18 amino acids. Germline V CDR1 and CDR2: GTSNPN, SVGIG (reference sequence).